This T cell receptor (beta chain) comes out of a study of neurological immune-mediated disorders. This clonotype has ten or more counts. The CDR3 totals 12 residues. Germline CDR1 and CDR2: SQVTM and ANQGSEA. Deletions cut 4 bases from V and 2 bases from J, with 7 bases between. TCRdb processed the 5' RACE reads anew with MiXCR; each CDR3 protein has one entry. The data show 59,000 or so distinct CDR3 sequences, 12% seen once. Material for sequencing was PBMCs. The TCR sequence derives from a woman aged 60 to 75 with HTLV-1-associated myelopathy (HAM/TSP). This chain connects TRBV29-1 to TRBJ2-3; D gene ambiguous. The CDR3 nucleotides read TGCAGCGTTGTGGTGGACACAGATACGCAGTATTTT. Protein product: CSVVVDTDTQYF.